The 17 T cell receptor beta chains presented below share a single source sample, sequenced in a study of radiation and T cells in renal cell carcinoma. Time point in this sample: blood 2 weeks post-SBRT. Treatment here: 15 Gy SBRT to primary tumor, nephrectomy 4 weeks later. The table came from immunoSEQ multiplex PCR; TCRdb's copy has only in-frame clones and leaves some out. The top ten clones hold around 6.1% of a sample with 100,000 to 150,000 clones, around 81% of them seen once. The source material was blood, sampled from a patient whose treatment included radiotherapy and nephrectomy. The receptors come from a man over 45 with renal cell carcinoma.

This clone was counted only a few times. The chain links TRBV2 to TRBJ1-5, with a tentative D call TRBD1 (6 bases). Trimming removed 4 bases from V and 7 bases from J, with 11 bases in between. This CDR3 contains 13 residues. Germline loops: CDR1 SNHLY, CDR2 FYNNEI. The CDR3: CASSGTGKQPQHF. The CDR3 coding sequence is TGTGCCAGCAGTGGAACAGGGAAACAGCCCCAGCATTTT.

This chain connects TRBV5-1 to TRBJ1-3; TRBD1 is a possible D gene (6 bases). Trimming took off 3 bases at V and 4 bases at J, with 11 bases between the two ends. Germline V lookup: CDR1 SGHRS, CDR2 YFSETQ. The CDR3 length is 14 residues. In nucleotides, the CDR3 is TGCGCCAGCAGCTCCTTGGGGGGCGGAAACACCATATATTTT. Protein: CASSSLGGGNTIYF. The variable domain in full, with the rest retrieved from reference TRBV5-1 and TRBJ1-3, is KAGVTQTPRYLIKTRGQQVTLSCSPISGHRSVSWYQQTPGQGLQFLFEYFSETQRNKGNFPGRFSGRQFSNSRSEMNVSTLELGDSALYLCASSSLGGGNTIYFGEGSWLTVV.

The gene calls are TRBV6-5 and TRBJ1-2; D is unresolved. V shed 1 base and J shed 8 bases, with 17 bases lying between them. Germline CDR1 MNHEY, CDR2 SVGAGI. This CDR3 has 15 residues. CDR3 DNA: TGTGCCAGCAGTTACTTCTACTCCGCGGGTATGGGCTACACCTTC. This encodes CASSYFYSAGMGYTF.

The V and J genes are TRBV7-9 and TRBJ2-1; 7 nucleotides line up with TRBD1. There are 19 residues in the CDR3. Germline V gene lookup returns CDR1 SEHNR and CDR2 FQNEAQ (reference sequence). The V and J ends lost 1 base and 0 bases, in that order; junction bases with no gene match: 12. Here the CDR3 reads CASSLVLLYGTDSYNEQFF. CDR3 coding DNA: TGTGCCAGCAGCTTAGTTCTACTCTATGGGACAGACTCCTACAATGAGCAGTTCTTC. Using reference TRBV7-9 and TRBJ2-1 for the parts outside the CDR3, the full variable domain is DTGVSQNPRHKITKRGQNVTFRCDPISEHNRLYWYRQTLGQGPEFLTYFQNEAQLEKSRLLSDRFSAERPKGSFSTLEIQRTEQGDSAMYLCASSLVLLYGTDSYNEQFFGPGTRLTVL.

V usage is TRBV11-3 and J usage is TRBJ2-7; perhaps TRBD2 as D (6 bases). V was pared by 1 base and J by 0 bases, with 7 bases between. Per germline, CDR1 SGHNT and CDR2 YENEEA. The CDR3 sequence is 14 residues long. CDR3 residues: CASSLGGDSYEQYF. CDR3 DNA sequence: TGTGCCAGCAGCTTAGGCGGGGACTCCTACGAGCAGTACTTC.

The chain employs TRBV30 and TRBJ1-1, with a possible D match to TRBD1 (6 bases). This CDR3 region has 13 residues. Trimming cost V 4 bases and J 1 base, with 10 bases left between them. CDR1 GTSNPN and CDR2 SVGIG come from the germline V gene (reference sequence). CDR3 coding DNA: TGTGCCTGGACCGGGGGGGCGAACACTGAAGCTTTCTTT. Translated: CAWTGGANTEAFF.

The chain couples TRBV6-1 to TRBJ1-5; D uncertain. CDR3 length equals 14 residues. The germline V gene has CDR1 MNHNS and CDR2 SASEGT. V lost 3 bases and J lost 3, with 9 bases in between. Here the CDR3 reads CASSEEGINQPQHF. CDR3 DNA sequence: TGTGCCAGCAGTGAGGAGGGAATCAATCAGCCCCAGCATTTT.

The chain carries TRBV6-5 and TRBJ2-1; the match to TRBD2 covers 10 bases. The germline gives CDR1 MNHEY, CDR2 SVGAGI. The CDR3 has 15 residues. V was clipped by 7 bases and J by 7 bases; unmatched bases: 10. The CDR3 is CASKSVAGGRNEQFF. The CDR3, as DNA: TGTGCCAGCAAAAGTGTAGCGGGAGGAAGGAATGAGCAGTTCTTC.

The chain is built from TRBV7-9 and TRBJ2-1, with 11 bases lining up with TRBD1. The J segment lost 6 bases and the V segment lost 6 bases, leaving 7 bases of the junction unmatched. The CDR3 runs 15 residues. CDR1 SEHNR and CDR2 FQNEAQ come from the germline V gene (reference sequence). The CDR3 sequence is CASRLGTGGLNEQFF. The CDR3 DNA sequence: TGTGCCAGCAGGCTTGGGACAGGGGGACTCAATGAGCAGTTCTTC.

V usage is TRBV10-3 and J usage is TRBJ2-1, with D perhaps TRBD2 (5 bases). This CDR3 is 13 amino acids long. The V and J ends lost 4 bases and 5 bases respectively, with 9 bases between them. Germline assignment: CDR1 ENHRY and CDR2 SYGVKD. DNA of the CDR3: TGTGCCATCAGTGGAATGACTAACAATGAGCAGTTCTTC. Protein: CAISGMTNNEQFF.

This chain uses TRBV30 with TRBJ1-2; TRBD1 might be the D (5 bases). Germline V lookup: CDR1 GTSNPN, CDR2 SVGIG (reference sequence). V lost 6 bases and J 8 bases, leaving 19 bases between the germline ends. This CDR3 comprises 13 residues. CDR3 sequence: CACLLSRVRGYTF. In DNA form, the CDR3 reads TGTGCCTGCCTGTTGTCCAGGGTACGGGGCTACACCTTC.

DNA for the CDR3: TGCGCCAGCAGCTTACAGGGTATCAATTCACCCCTCCACTTT. Translating it yields CASSLQGINSPLHF. V gene TRBV5-1 combines with J gene TRBJ1-6; tentatively, D is TRBD1 (6 bases). Deletions cut 2 bases from V and 7 bases from J, with 10 bases between. The germline V gene has CDR1 SGHRS and CDR2 YFSETQ. The CDR3 spans 14 residues. The whole variable domain, filled in from reference TRBV5-1 and TRBJ1-6, reads KAGVTQTPRYLIKTRGQQVTLSCSPISGHRSVSWYQQTPGQGLQFLFEYFSETQRNKGNFPGRFSGRQFSNSRSEMNVSTLELGDSALYLCASSLQGINSPLHFGNGTRLTVT.

V usage is TRBV5-1 and J usage is TRBJ2-1; no clear D gene. Trimming took off 0 bases at V and 3 bases at J, with 10 bases between the two ends. Per germline, CDR1 SGHRS and CDR2 YFSETQ. CDR3 length: 15 residues. CDR3 in amino acids: CASSLGAGGYNEQFF. DNA of the CDR3: TGCGCCAGCAGCTTGGGGGCAGGTGGCTACAATGAGCAGTTCTTC.

This clone showed up just once. The rearrangement uses TRBV12-5 and TRBJ2-3; D may be TRBD2 (6 bases). The CDR3 loop spans 15 amino acids. Germline CDR1 LGHNT, CDR2 FRNRAP. Deletions cut 6 bases from V and 7 bases from J, with 20 bases between. In nucleotides, the CDR3 is TGTGCTAGTGGGGCCAACCAGACTAGTTTTCATACGCAGTATTTT. Translation: CASGANQTSFHTQYF.

The chain carries TRBV4-3 and TRBJ2-3, with D unresolved. Germline V gives CDR1 LGHNA, CDR2 YSLEER. V lost 0 bases and J 6 bases, leaving 13 bases between the germline ends. This CDR3 is built from 15 residues. The CDR3 region is CASSQDVDRKDTQYF. CDR3 nucleotide sequence: TGCGCCAGCAGCCAAGATGTGGACCGAAAGGATACGCAGTATTTT.

The chain links TRBV5-1 to TRBJ2-6; 10 nucleotides align to TRBD2. This CDR3 has 18 residues. CDR1 is SGHRS, CDR2 YFSETQ, per germline. The V and J ends lost 4 bases and 2 bases, in that order; junction bases with no gene match: 9. CDR3 loop: CASSHFSGRWAGANVLTF. CDR3 nucleotides: TGCGCCAGCAGCCATTTTAGCGGGAGGTGGGCTGGGGCCAACGTCCTGACTTTC.

The J gene is TRBJ2-1, the V gene TRBV6-5; TRBD2 agrees at 11 bases. The junction had 0 bases not matched to a gene; V was cut back by 2 bases and J by 3 bases. CDR3 size: 15 residues. Germline CDR1 reads MNHEY; CDR2 reads SVGAGI. As DNA, the CDR3 is TGTGCCAGCAGTTACGGGACTAGCGGCTACAATGAGCAGTTCTTC. It is translated as CASSYGTSGYNEQFF.